Listed here are 21 T cell receptor beta chains from one sample, sequenced in a study of cytomegalovirus exposure and HLA in healthy donors. The PCR contained 60 Vbeta and 13 Jbeta primers. Here immunoSEQ multiplex PCR was the method, and the copy in TCRdb shows in-frame clones only, minus some. Of about 130,000 clones listed, 70% to 80% are singletons. Source material: PBMCs. The receptors shown here come from a woman aged 60-75 years in good health and CMV-seropositive.

Turning to this clone: The junction departs from germline at one end; a sequencing error may be responsible. This sample includes further DNA sequences coding for the same CDR3. The chain employs TRBV6-1 and TRBJ1-3; D not resolved. There are 15 residues in the CDR3. The germline CDR1 and CDR2 sequences are MNHNS and SASEGT. CDR3 sequence (DNA): TGCGCCAGCAGTGAAGCAACAGCCTCTGGAAACACCATATATTTT. Translation: CASSEATASGNTIYF.

This sequence joins TRBV10-3 and TRBJ1-1, with 8 positions matching TRBD1. Germline-derived CDR1 and CDR2 are ENHRY and SYGVKD. There are 15 residues in the CDR3. The V gene end was trimmed by 6 bases and the J gene end by 1 base; junction bases not matched to a gene: 7. The CDR3 DNA is TGTGCCATCAGGAAGACGGGACAGGAGAACACTGAAGCTTTCTTT. Its protein product is CAIRKTGQENTEAFF.

This sequence joins TRBV2 and TRBJ2-5; tentatively, D is TRBD1 (6 bases). The better agreement between TRBJ2-7 and the DNA end casts doubt on the J call. The length of the CDR3 is 15 residues. In germline, CDR1 is SNHLY, CDR2 FYNNEI. For the CDR3, the DNA is TGTGCCAGCAGTGAGGGGTCAGGGGTGGGCTACGAGCAGTACTTC. Translation: CASSEGSGVGYEQYF.

V gene TRBV9 combines with J gene TRBJ1-4, with TRBD1 identical over 12 bases. V shed 0 bases, J shed 8 bases, and the junction held 2 bases outside the gene matches. Per germline, CDR1 SGDLS and CDR2 YYNGEE. CDR3 length: 15 amino acids. The DNA of the CDR3 is TGTGCCAGCAGCGTAGTGGGACAGGGGGCCGAAAAACTGTTTTTT. The encoded protein is CASSVVGQGAEKLFF.

Only a few counts were recorded for this clone. This chain joins TRBV19 and TRBJ2-3, with 7 bases aligning to TRBD1. The junction had 7 bases not matched to a gene; V was cut back by 4 bases and J by 6 bases. Germline values: CDR1 LNHDA, CDR2 SQIVND (reference sequence). The CDR3 loop spans 14 amino acids. CDR3 sequence (DNA): TGTGCCAGTAGTACGGACAGGTCTTGGGATACGCAGTATTTT. Its protein is CASSTDRSWDTQYF.

The gene calls are TRBV13 and TRBJ2-1, with 9 bases fitting TRBD2. Per the germline V gene, CDR1 is PRHDT and CDR2 is FYEKMQ (reference sequence). Unmatched junction bases numbered 9, after V lost 4 bases and J lost 5 bases. CDR3 length: 16 residues. The CDR3 protein is CASSSLGRLADNEQFF. The CDR3 DNA follows: TGTGCCAGCAGCTCACTCGGGAGACTAGCGGACAATGAGCAGTTCTTC.

The chain carries TRBV5-1 and TRBJ2-7; 10 bases map to TRBD1. V lost 4 bases and J lost 4; bases outside the gene matches: 2. The CDR3 extends over 13 amino acids. Per germline, CDR1 SGHRS and CDR2 YFSETQ. Here the CDR3 DNA reads TGCGCCAGCAGCACGGGACAGGGGTACGAGCAGTACTTC. It is translated as CASSTGQGYEQYF.

J is TRBJ1-1 and V is TRBV6-1, with 7 bases matching TRBD1. Germline values: CDR1 MNHNS, CDR2 SASEGT. Trimming removed 5 bases from V and 4 bases from J; junction bases left unmatched: 7. This CDR3 region has 14 residues. This chain's CDR3 is CASSLQGGRTEAFF. The CDR3 DNA follows: TGTGCCAGCAGTCTCCAGGGGGGACGCACTGAAGCTTTCTTT.

The rearrangement uses TRBV9 and TRBJ1-1; D call uncertain. V was pared by 0 bases and J by 5 bases, with 11 bases between. The germline CDR1 and CDR2 sequences are SGDLS and YYNGEE. The CDR3 has 14 residues. The DNA of the CDR3 is TGTGCCAGCAGCGTAGATCTAGGCCTTACTGAAGCTTTCTTT. Its protein is CASSVDLGLTEAFF.

The CDR3 here is CASSLAQGTEAFF. The DNA of the CDR3 is TGTGCCAGCAGCTTAGCACAGGGCACTGAAGCTTTCTTT. This chain links TRBV7-9 with TRBJ1-1; tentative D call: TRBD1 (6 bases). V dropped 0 bases and J dropped 4 bases, with 6 bases sitting between them. Looked up from germline, CDR1 is SEHNR and CDR2 is FQNEAQ (reference sequence). The CDR3 covers 13 residues. The full variable domain, in which reference TRBV7-9 and TRBJ1-1 provide the parts outside the CDR3, is DTGVSQNPRHKITKRGQNVTFRCDPISEHNRLYWYRQTLGQGPEFLTYFQNEAQLEKSRLLSDRFSAERPKGSFSTLEIQRTEQGDSAMYLCASSLAQGTEAFFGQGTRLTVV.

The rearrangement joins TRBV13 to TRBJ1-1; D unclear. CDR1 PRHDT and CDR2 FYEKMQ come from the germline V gene (reference sequence). Trimming stripped 3 bases from V and 1 base from J, with 6 bases between. The CDR3 is 13 amino acids. The CDR3 spells CASSLRSNTEAFF. The CDR3 bases are TGTGCCAGCAGCTTGAGGTCGAACACTGAAGCTTTCTTT.

The chain recombines TRBV5-1 with TRBJ2-1; no reliable D call. Germline assignment: CDR1 SGHRS and CDR2 YFSETQ. The germline V and J ends were trimmed by 0 bases and 9 bases, with 7 bases remaining between them. The length of the CDR3 is 12 residues. CDR3 nucleotide sequence: TGCGCCAGCAGCTTGGTCCTACCTGAGCAGTTCTTC. As protein: CASSLVLPEQFF.

This chain connects TRBV6-4 to TRBJ2-3; TRBD1 might be the D (5 bases). V lost 2 bases to trimming and J lost 7 bases, with 7 bases between them. The germline V gene has CDR1 MRHNA and CDR2 SNTAGT. The CDR3 has 12 residues. The CDR3 region is CASSDQGNTQYF. CDR3 DNA sequence: TGTGCCAGCAGTGACCAGGGAAATACGCAGTATTTT.

This rearrangement joins TRBV5-4 to TRBJ2-6; D is perhaps TRBD2 (5 bases). Germline CDR1 SGHNT, CDR2 YYREEE (reference sequence). With 6 bases removed from V and 0 bases from J, the gap between germline ends came to 13 bases. This CDR3 has 16 residues. CDR3 loop: CASTLGGLSGANVLTF. The CDR3 nucleotides are TGTGCCAGCACCCTGGGTGGACTCTCTGGGGCCAACGTCCTGACTTTC.

The chain recombines TRBV5-5 with TRBJ1-4; D unclear. Trimming took 0 bases from V and 8 from J, leaving 14 bases between them. The CDR3 consists of 15 residues. Per the germline V gene, CDR1 is SGHKS and CDR2 is YYEKEE (reference sequence). In nucleotides, the CDR3 is TGTGCCAGCAGCTTGGACAGCTCTGGGTGGGAAAAACTGTTTTTT. This translates into CASSLDSSGWEKLFF. The whole variable domain, filled in from reference TRBV5-5 and TRBJ1-4, reads DAGVTQSPTHLIKTRGQQVTLRCSPISGHKSVSWYQQVLGQGPQFIFQYYEKEERGRGNFPDRFSARQFPNYSSELNVNALLLGDSALYLCASSLDSSGWEKLFFGSGTQLSVL.

This sequence joins TRBV29-1 and TRBJ2-3, with TRBD2 identical over 7 bases. V was clipped by 7 bases and J by 5 bases; unmatched bases: 3. The CDR3 consists of 11 residues. Germline-derived CDR1 and CDR2 are SQVTM and ANQGSEA. The chain's CDR3 is CSAGRGDTQYF. Here the CDR3 DNA reads TGCAGCGCTGGGAGGGGAGATACGCAGTATTTT.

The chain is built from TRBV11-3 and TRBJ2-7; no firm D call. Trimming cost V 4 bases and J 3 bases, with 4 bases left between them. Germline V gives CDR1 SGHNT, CDR2 YENEEA. There are 11 residues in the CDR3. The CDR3 sequence: CASSSHYEQYF. In DNA, the CDR3 is TGTGCCAGCAGCTCCCACTACGAGCAGTACTTC.

The chain uses TRBV28 and TRBJ2-7; the D gene is possibly TRBD2 (6 bases). Trimming took 3 bases from V and 3 from J, leaving 9 bases between them. CDR3 length: 13 amino acids. Per germline, CDR1 MDHEN and CDR2 SYDVKM. CDR3 nucleotide sequence: TGTGCCAGCAGTTTGGAGGGAGGCTACGAGCAGTACTTC. Its translation is CASSLEGGYEQYF.

This clone was detected a few times. The chain has TRBV19 and TRBJ1-4; D perhaps matches TRBD1 (5 bases). Trimming removed 6 bases at V and 1 base at J, with 15 bases between. CDR3 size: 16 residues. Per the germline V gene, CDR1 is LNHDA and CDR2 is SQIVND (reference sequence). Here the CDR3 DNA reads TGTGCCAGTAGCGACCTTCGGGGGAAAACTAATGAAAAACTGTTTTTT. This gives the protein CASSDLRGKTNEKLFF.

The V and J genes are TRBV18 and TRBJ1-2, with D hard to call. V lost 6 bases to trimming and J lost 4 bases, with 12 bases between them. Germline CDR1 and CDR2: KGHSH and LQKENI. The CDR3 covers 13 residues. CDR3 protein: CASSPGGRYGYTF. Written as DNA, the CDR3 is TGTGCCAGCTCGCCCGGCGGGCGCTATGGCTACACCTTC. The complete variable domain, with remaining parts taken from reference TRBV18 and TRBJ1-2, reads NAGVMQNPRHLVRRRGQEARLRCSPMKGHSHVYWYRQLPEEGLKFMVYLQKENIIDESGMPKERFSAEFPKEGPSILRIQQVVRGDSAAYFCASSPGGRYGYTFGSGTRLTVV.

The chain recombines TRBV6-4 with TRBJ2-5; 13 nucleotides match TRBD2. The CDR3 length is 16 residues. Per germline, CDR1 MRHNA and CDR2 SNTAGT. Losses at the gene ends were 4 bases for V and 1 base for J; bases not matched to a gene: 3. The CDR3 nucleotides read TGTGCCAGCAGTGGGACTAGCGGGGGAGCCCAAGAGACCCAGTACTTC. Its translation is CASSGTSGGAQETQYF.